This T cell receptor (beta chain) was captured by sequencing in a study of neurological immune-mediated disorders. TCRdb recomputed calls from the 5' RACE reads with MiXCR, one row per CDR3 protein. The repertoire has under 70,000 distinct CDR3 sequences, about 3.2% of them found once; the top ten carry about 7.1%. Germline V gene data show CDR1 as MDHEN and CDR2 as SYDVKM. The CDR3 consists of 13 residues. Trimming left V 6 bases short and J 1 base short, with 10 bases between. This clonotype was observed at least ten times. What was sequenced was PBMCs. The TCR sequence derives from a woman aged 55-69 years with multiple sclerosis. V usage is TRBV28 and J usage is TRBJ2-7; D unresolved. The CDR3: CASRRPSSYEQYF. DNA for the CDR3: TGTGCCAGCAGGAGGCCTTCTTCCTACGAGCAGTACTTC.